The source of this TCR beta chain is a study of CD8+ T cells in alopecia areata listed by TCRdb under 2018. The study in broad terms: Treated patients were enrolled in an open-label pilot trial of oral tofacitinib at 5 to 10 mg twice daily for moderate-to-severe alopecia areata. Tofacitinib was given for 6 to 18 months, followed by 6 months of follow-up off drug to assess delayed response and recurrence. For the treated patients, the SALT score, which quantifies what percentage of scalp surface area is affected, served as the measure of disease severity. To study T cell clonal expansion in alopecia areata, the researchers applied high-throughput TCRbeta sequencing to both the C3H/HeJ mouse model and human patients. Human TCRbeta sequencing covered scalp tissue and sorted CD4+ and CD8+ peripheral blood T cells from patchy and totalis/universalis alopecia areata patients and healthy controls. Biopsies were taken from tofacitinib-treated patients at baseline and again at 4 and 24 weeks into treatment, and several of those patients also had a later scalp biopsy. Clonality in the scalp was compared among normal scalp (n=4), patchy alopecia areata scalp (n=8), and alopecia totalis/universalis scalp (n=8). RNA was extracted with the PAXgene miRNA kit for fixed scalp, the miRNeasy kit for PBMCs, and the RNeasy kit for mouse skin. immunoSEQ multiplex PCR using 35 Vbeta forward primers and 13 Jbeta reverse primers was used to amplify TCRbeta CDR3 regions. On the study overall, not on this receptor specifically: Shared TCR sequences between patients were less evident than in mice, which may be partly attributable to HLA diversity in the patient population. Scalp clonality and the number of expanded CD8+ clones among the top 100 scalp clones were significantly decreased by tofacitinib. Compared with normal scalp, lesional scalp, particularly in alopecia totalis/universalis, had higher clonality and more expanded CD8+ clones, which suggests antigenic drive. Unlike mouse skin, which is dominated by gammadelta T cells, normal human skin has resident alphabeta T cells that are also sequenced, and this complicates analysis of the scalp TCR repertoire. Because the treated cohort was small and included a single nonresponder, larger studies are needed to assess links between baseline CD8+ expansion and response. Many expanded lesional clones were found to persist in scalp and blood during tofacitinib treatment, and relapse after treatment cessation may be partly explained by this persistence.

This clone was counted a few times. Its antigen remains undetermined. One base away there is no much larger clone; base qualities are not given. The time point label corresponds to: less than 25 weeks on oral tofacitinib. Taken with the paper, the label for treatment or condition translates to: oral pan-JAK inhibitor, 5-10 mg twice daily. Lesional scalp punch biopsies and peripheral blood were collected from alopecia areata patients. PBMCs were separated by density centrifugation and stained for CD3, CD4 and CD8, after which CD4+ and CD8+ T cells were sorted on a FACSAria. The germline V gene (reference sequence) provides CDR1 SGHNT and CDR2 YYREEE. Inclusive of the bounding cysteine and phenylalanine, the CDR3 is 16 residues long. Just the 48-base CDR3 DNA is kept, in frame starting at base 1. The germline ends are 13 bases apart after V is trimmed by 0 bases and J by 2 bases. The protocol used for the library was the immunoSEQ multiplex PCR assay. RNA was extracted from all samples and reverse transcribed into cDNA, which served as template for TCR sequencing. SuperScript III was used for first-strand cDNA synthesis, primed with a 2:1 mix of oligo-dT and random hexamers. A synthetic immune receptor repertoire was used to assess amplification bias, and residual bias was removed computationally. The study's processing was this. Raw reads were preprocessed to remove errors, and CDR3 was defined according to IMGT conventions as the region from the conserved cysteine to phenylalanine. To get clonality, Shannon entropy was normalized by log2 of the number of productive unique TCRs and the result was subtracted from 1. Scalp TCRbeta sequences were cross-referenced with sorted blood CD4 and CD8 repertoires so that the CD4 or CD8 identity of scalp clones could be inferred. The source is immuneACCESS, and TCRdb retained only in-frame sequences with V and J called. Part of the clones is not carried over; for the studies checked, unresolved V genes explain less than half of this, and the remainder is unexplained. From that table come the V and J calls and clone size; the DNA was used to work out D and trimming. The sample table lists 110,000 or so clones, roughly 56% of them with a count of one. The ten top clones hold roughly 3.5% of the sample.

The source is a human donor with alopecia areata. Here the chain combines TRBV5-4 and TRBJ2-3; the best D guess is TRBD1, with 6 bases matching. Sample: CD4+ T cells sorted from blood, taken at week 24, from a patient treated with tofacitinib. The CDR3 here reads CASSLAPTGDTDTQYF. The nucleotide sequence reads TGTGCCAGCAGCTTGGCTCCGACAGGAGACACAGATACGCAGTATTTT.